The 16 T cell receptor beta chains reported below all come from one sample, sequenced in a study of blood T cell repertoires in COVID-19. Measured with immunoSEQ multiplex PCR; TCRdb has only the in-frame clones, and not every one. The table lists 60,000 to 95,000 clones, under 95% of them singletons. Sequencing was done on a sample of peripheral blood. The receptors derive from a woman older than 75 with active or convalescent COVID-19.

The DNA for the CDR3 is TGTGCCAGCTCACCCTTGACAGGGAGAGTGTTAGAGAACACTGAAGCTTTCTTT. Residues: CASSPLTGRVLENTEAFF. The rearrangement links TRBV18 to TRBJ1-1, with 7 bases lining up with TRBD1. The CDR3 is 18 residues long. Looked up from germline, CDR1 is KGHSH and CDR2 is LQKENI. Trimming at V came to 3 bases and at J to 1 base, leaving 14 bases not matched to a gene.

The V gene is TRBV5-1, the J gene TRBJ1-5; weak D call: TRBD1 (5 bases). Between the trimmed V and J ends, which lost 3 bases and 2 bases, there was a span of 15 bases. The CDR3 has 16 residues. Per the germline V gene, CDR1 is SGHRS and CDR2 is YFSETQ. CDR3 nucleotides: TGCGCCAGCAGCTCCAGACAGTCTTGGGGCAATCAGCCCCAGCATTTT. It yields the protein CASSSRQSWGNQPQHF.

The chain links TRBV4-3 to TRBJ1-5; 7 nucleotides match TRBD1. The germline CDR1 and CDR2 sequences are LGHNA and YSLEER. This CDR3 comprises 15 residues. The V gene end was trimmed by 3 bases and the J gene end by 0 bases; junction bases not matched to a gene: 2. The CDR3 protein is CASSQDRNSNQPQHF. Here the CDR3 DNA reads TGCGCCAGCAGCCAGGACAGGAATAGCAATCAGCCCCAGCATTTT.

The V gene is TRBV19, the J gene TRBJ1-1; a weak D match, TRBD1 (6 bases). CDR1 is LNHDA, CDR2 SQIVND, per germline (reference sequence). The CDR3 spans 16 residues. Between the trimmed V and J ends, which lost 6 bases and 1 base, there was a span of 18 bases. The CDR3 region has the DNA TGTGCCAGTAGACCTTACAGGGACGGAAGGAACACTGAAGCTTTCTTT. Its protein product is CASRPYRDGRNTEAFF.

CDR3 nucleotides: TGTGCCAGCAGTTTTGGCAGGGCATTGTCTGGAAACACCATATATTTT. It is translated as CASSFGRALSGNTIYF. V gene TRBV28 combines with J gene TRBJ1-3, with D tentatively TRBD1 (5 bases). Germline CDR1 MDHEN, CDR2 SYDVKM. CDR3 length equals 16 residues. V was clipped by 3 bases and J by 1 base, with 13 bases between them.

This clone occurred once. The CDR3 DNA reads as TGTGCCAGCAGTTTTCGACAGTATAATTCACCCCTCCACTTT. Translated, it gives CASSFRQYNSPLHF. This rearrangement joins TRBV28 to TRBJ1-6; possibly TRBD1 for D (5 bases). From germline, CDR1 is MDHEN and CDR2 SYDVKM. Trimming took off 3 bases at V and 4 bases at J, with 7 bases between the two ends. CDR3 length: 14 residues.

This chain joins TRBV27 and TRBJ1-1; tentative D call: TRBD1 (6 bases). The CDR3 is 18 residues long. Germline CDR1 and CDR2: MNHEY and SMNVEV (reference sequence). Trimming took off 3 bases at V and 2 bases at J, with 22 bases between the two ends. The DNA of the CDR3 is TGTGCCAGCAGTTTTTTCCCTGTTCGGGGGGCAGGAAACACTGAAGCTTTCTTT. This translates into CASSFFPVRGAGNTEAFF.

V gene TRBV10-3 combines with J gene TRBJ1-2; D perhaps matches TRBD1 (5 bases). Germline V CDR1 and CDR2: ENHRY, SYGVKD. V lost 11 bases and J 3 bases, leaving 16 bases between the germline ends. The CDR3 covers 13 residues. In DNA, the CDR3 is TGTGCCGCAGACTCGACAGCCCACTATGGCTACACCTTC. Encoded protein: CAADSTAHYGYTF.

This chain links TRBV28 with TRBJ2-6; D is perhaps TRBD1 (6 bases). Germline loops: CDR1 MDHEN, CDR2 SYDVKM. CDR3 length: 15 residues. Trimming removed 6 bases at V and 2 bases at J, with 11 bases between. The DNA for the CDR3 is TGTGCCAGCAGATCTACAGGGACTGGGGCCAACGTCCTGACTTTC. The encoded protein is CASRSTGTGANVLTF.

The V gene is TRBV6-6, the J gene TRBJ2-5; the match to TRBD2 covers 11 bases. The CDR3 consists of 16 residues. Unmatched junction bases numbered 8, after V lost 8 bases and J lost 0 bases. Germline values: CDR1 MNHNY, CDR2 SVGAGI (reference sequence). The CDR3 is CASQLAGALYQETQYF. As DNA, the CDR3 is TGTGCCAGCCAACTAGCGGGGGCCCTGTACCAAGAGACCCAGTACTTC.

The chain uses TRBV30 and TRBJ1-6, with D possibly being TRBD1 (5 bases). The CDR3 has 16 residues. Germline-derived CDR1 and CDR2 are GTSNPN and SVGIG (reference sequence). V was trimmed by 3 bases and J by 5 bases, leaving 17 bases between them. CDR3 protein: CAWRGRGSSDNSPLHF. CDR3 nucleotide sequence: TGTGCCTGGAGGGGAAGGGGCAGCAGCGATAATTCACCCCTCCACTTT.

The chain has TRBV19 and TRBJ1-4, with 7 bases fitting TRBD1. The CDR3 consists of 14 residues. The J segment lost 5 bases and the V segment lost 9 bases, leaving 9 bases of the junction unmatched. The V gene's germline CDR1 is LNHDA and CDR2 SQIVND (reference sequence). Here the CDR3 reads CASLHRGVNEKLFF. Here the CDR3 DNA reads TGTGCCAGCCTCCACAGGGGAGTCAATGAAAAACTGTTTTTT.

Written as DNA, the CDR3 is TGTGCCAGCAGGTTTGGGAGACAGGGAGGCACTGAAGCTTTCTTT. It translates to CASRFGRQGGTEAFF. The chain couples TRBV27 to TRBJ1-1, with 7 bases fitting TRBD1. The CDR3 extends over 15 amino acids. Trimming took 6 bases from V and 4 from J; bases not matched to a gene: 11. In germline, CDR1 is MNHEY, CDR2 SMNVEV (reference sequence).

This chain joins TRBV6-5 and TRBJ2-2; D is perhaps TRBD2 (5 bases). The V end lost 2 bases, the J end lost 5 bases, and 12 bases lay between the germline ends. Germline values: CDR1 MNHEY, CDR2 SVGAGI. CDR3 length: 15 residues. The CDR3 loop is CASSYQERGTGELFF. DNA of the CDR3: TGTGCCAGCAGTTACCAGGAGCGAGGGACCGGGGAGCTGTTTTTT.

The gene calls are TRBV7-2 and TRBJ2-5; TRBD2 is a possible D gene (7 bases). V dropped 5 bases and J dropped 1 base, with 11 bases sitting between them. This CDR3 spans 14 amino acids. Germline V gives CDR1 SGHTA, CDR2 FQGNSA. CDR3 sequence reads: CASSLGGPQETQYF. The CDR3 nucleotides are TGTGCCAGCAGCCTCGGGGGGCCCCAAGAGACCCAGTACTTC.

In its sample, this clone was seen once. The chain carries TRBV9 and TRBJ1-1; unclear D gene. The CDR3 is made up of 13 amino acids. Germline values: CDR1 SGDLS, CDR2 YYNGEE. V lost 3 bases, J lost 5 bases, and 11 bases lay in between. The CDR3 region is CASSAGPGTEAFF. The CDR3 DNA follows: TGTGCCAGCAGCGCAGGACCGGGGACTGAAGCTTTCTTT.